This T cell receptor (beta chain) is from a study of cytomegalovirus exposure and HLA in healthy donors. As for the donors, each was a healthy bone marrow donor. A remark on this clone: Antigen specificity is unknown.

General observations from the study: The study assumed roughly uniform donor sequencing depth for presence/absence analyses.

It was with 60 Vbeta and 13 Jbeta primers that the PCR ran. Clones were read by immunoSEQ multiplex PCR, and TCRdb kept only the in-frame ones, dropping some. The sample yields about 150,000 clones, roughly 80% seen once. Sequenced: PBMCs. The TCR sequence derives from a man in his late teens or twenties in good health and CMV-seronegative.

CDR3 sequence (DNA): TGTGCCATCAGTGCTTCAGGGGTCGATGGCTACACCTTC. It encodes CAISASGVDGYTF. The gene calls are TRBV10-3 and TRBJ1-2; tentative D call: TRBD1 (6 bases). Trimming pared 4 bases from V and 6 bases from J, leaving 12 bases between. The germline gives CDR1 ENHRY, CDR2 SYGVKD. This CDR3 contains 13 residues.